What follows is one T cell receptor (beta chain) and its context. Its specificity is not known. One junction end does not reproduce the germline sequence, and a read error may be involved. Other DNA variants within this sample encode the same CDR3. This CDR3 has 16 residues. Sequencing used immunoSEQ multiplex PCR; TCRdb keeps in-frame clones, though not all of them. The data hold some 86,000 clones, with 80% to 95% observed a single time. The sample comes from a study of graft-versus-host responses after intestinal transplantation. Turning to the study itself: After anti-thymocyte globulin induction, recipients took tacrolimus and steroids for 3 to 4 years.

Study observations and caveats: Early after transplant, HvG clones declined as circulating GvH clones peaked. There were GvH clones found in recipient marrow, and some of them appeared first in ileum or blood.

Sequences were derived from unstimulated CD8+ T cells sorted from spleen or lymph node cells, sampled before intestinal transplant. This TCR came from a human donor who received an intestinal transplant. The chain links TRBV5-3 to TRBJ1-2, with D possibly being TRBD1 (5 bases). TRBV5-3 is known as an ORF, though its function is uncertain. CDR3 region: CARSRGDGQNNYGYTF. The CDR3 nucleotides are TGCGCCAGAAGCCGGGGGGACGGGCAAAATAACTATGGCTACACCTTC.